This T cell receptor (beta chain) was obtained from a study of T-cell reconstitution after alpha-beta-depleted transplantation in children (dated by TCRdb to between 2015 and 2016). With respect to the entire study: T-cell immune reconstitution after TCRalphabeta/CD19-depleted allogeneic hematopoietic cell transplantation in children was quantitatively tracked in the study by means of TCR repertoire profiling.

To prepare the library, PCR was applied. Sequencing took place on an Illumina HiSeq 2500. TCR library preparation used molecular barcoding, with unique molecular identifiers applied to normalize quantification of the TCRbeta repertoire. The public reads were reanalyzed by TCRdb: fastp trimming at Q25, MiXCR alignment, in-frame beta chains only. Rows with a matching CDR3 protein are joined into one entry that keeps the most common DNA and genes. The table for this sample lists 500,000 or so distinct CDR3 sequences; approximately 32% of them were counted only once. The ten largest clones take up 2% to 2.5% of the sample. Regarding this clonotype: Its antigen target is currently unknown. No per-base quality is available; no much larger clone lies one base away.

CDR1 and CDR2 are drawn from the germline V gene: LGHNA, YSLEER. The CDR3 covers 16 residues, taking in both the cysteine and the phenylalanine. Here the CDR3 DNA is all that survives: 48 bases in frame from base 1. V loses 3 bases, J loses 4 bases, and the germline ends lie 15 bases apart. The input for sequencing was PBMCs from the stem cell graft donor, taken from the stem cell graft. The chain joins TRBV4-3 to TRBJ2-2, with the D segment possibly TRBD1 or TRBD2, each aligning over 5 bases. The sequence was collected from a human donor who donated a stem cell graft to a child with aplastic anemia. The bases are TGCGCCAGCAGCCACGCTATAGGGGCGGGCACCGGGGAGCTGTTTTTT. It encodes CASSHAIGAGTGELFF.